This T cell receptor beta chain was observed in a study of T cells in Graves' hyperthyroidism and ophthalmopathy (dated by TCRdb to between 2018 and 2021). About the study as a whole: Peripheral blood samples were taken at the time of initial diagnosis, prior to any treatment. To identify distinguishing TCR V-J signatures, a discovery cohort of about 95 patients was used, comprising roughly 45 with Graves' ophthalmopathy and 57 with stable Graves' hyperthyroidism. Prospective prediction of ophthalmopathy was tested in an independent validation cohort of approximately 19 hyperthyroidism patients and roughly 16 patients who later progressed to ophthalmopathy. The approximately 95 discovery patients were divided at random into training and test sets in a 7:3 ratio. The study also compared thyroid tissue and blood T-cell repertoires from several Graves' hyperthyroidism patients. After sampling, hyperthyroidism patients received methimazole starting at 30 mg daily, and ophthalmopathy patients received high-dose intravenous methylprednisolone. TCR Vbeta CDR3 sequencing of some 140 peripheral blood samples (fewer than 45 ophthalmopathy, over 70 hyperthyroidism and roughly 17 progressor patients) is reported in the paper.

The TCR beta CDR3 regions were amplified from the RNA transcripts. A first-round RT-PCR of the TCR CDR3 used the HTBI primer set with the Qiagen OneStep RT-PCR kit. The libraries were constructed in a second round of multiplex PCR and then size-selected and purified. Paired-end sequencing of the libraries was performed with 100 bp reads on an Illumina HiSeq2000. Regarding the original processing steps: Raw data were processed with SOAPnuke, discarding reads with adapters, uncalled bases, mean Phred below 15, or no exact constant-primer or identifier match. High-quality paired reads were merged with COPE v1.2.5, and unique nucleotide sequences were defined as clonotypes. Clonotypes were aligned to IMGT TRBV, TRBD and TRBJ reference segments using MiTCR v1.1. The analysis included only V-J combinations with a frequency above 0.0001, which together covered approximately 99% of the repertoires. The TCS score was defined as F50 (clonal expansion) divided by E x V (chaos), with BLOSUM62-based TCRdist calculated between CDR3 peptides within each V-J. Welch's t-statistics and random forest reduced several hundred V-J features to roughly 13, which were used in a naive Bayes classifier (R e1071). In-frame beta chains were kept once TCRdb had trimmed the public reads at Q25 with fastp and called clones with MiXCR. A single entry per CDR3 protein holds the most common genes and DNA from its merged rows. TCRdb's processing, not the authors', yielded these V and J calls. Recorded for this sample are 700,000 or so distinct CDR3 sequences; roughly 17% of them occurred a single time. The ten largest make up 8.4% of the sample.

Stable Graves' hyperthyroidism was defined as no progression to ophthalmopathy during 18 months of follow-up. The hyperthyroidism patients were between 18 and 65 years old and newly diagnosed, with a disease duration of less than 2 months. Exclusion was applied to patients with uncontrolled infections, other autoimmune diseases, pregnancy or lactation. Diagnoses relied on clinical symptoms, serum thyroxine and TRAb, thyroid ultrasound and orbital computed tomography. PBMCs were separated from 7.5 to 10 ml of fresh peripheral blood using Ficoll-Paque density gradient centrifugation. Trizol reagent was used to extract total RNA, and RNA quality was then checked on an Agilent 2100 Bioanalyzer. Findings and caveats that apply to the study as a whole: In validation, the model predicted progression to ophthalmopathy a median of about 6.8 months before onset, with roughly 70% sensitivity and roughly 73% specificity. No statistical method was used to fix the sample size in advance, and group allocation was not hidden from the investigators. A model built on a 13 V-J signature distinguished ophthalmopathy from stable hyperthyroidism, reaching 85% to 90% sensitivity and under 84% specificity in cross-validation and 80%/75% in testing. Most expanded thyroid clonotypes (frequency above 0.001) were also found in blood, which suggests that blood repertoires may mirror thyroid immune responses.

At least ten counts were recorded for this clonotype. The antigen it recognizes is unknown. No much larger clonotype is one base removed from it; base qualities were not supplied. The sequenced sample was blood. This sequence originates from a young man with Graves' hyperthyroidism.

The CDR3 has the sequence CASSLWEGEQFF. Here is the DNA: TGTGCCAGCAGTCTCTGGGAGGGTGAGCAGTTCTTC. The chain couples TRBV2 to TRBJ2-1; the junction holds 7 bases that match TRBD2. Ends trimmed: V by 5 bases, J by 9 bases; bases unmatched to a gene: 4. From the cysteine up to the phenylalanine, the CDR3 has a length of 12 residues. Only the CDR3 part of the read is kept: 36 bases, read in frame from the first base. For CDR1 and CDR2, the germline V gene lists SNHLY and FYNNEI.